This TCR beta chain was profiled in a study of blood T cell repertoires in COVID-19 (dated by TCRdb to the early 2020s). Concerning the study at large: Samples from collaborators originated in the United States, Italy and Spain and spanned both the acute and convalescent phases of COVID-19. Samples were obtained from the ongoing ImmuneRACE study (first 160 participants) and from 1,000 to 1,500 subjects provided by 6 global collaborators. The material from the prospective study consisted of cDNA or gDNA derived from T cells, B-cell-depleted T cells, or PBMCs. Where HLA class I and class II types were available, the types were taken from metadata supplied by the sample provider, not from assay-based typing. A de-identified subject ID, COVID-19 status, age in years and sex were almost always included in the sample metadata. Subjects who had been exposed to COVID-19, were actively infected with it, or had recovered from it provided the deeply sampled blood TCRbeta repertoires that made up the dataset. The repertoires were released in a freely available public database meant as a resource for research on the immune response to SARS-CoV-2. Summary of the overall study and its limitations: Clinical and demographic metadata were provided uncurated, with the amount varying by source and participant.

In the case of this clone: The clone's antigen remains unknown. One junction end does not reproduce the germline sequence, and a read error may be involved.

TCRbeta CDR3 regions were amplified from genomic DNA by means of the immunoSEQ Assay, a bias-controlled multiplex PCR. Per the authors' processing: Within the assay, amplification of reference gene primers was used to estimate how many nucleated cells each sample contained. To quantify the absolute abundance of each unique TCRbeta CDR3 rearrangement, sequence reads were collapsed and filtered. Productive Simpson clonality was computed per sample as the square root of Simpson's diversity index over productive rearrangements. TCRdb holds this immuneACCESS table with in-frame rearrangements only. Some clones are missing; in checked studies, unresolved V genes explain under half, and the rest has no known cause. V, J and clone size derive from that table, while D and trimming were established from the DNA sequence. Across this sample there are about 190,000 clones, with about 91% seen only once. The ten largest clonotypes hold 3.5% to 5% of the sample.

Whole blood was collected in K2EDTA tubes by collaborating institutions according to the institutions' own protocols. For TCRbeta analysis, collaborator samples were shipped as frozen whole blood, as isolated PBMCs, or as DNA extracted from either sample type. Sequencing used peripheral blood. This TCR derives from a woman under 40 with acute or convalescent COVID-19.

CDR3 loop: CATKGSGRALPLF. DNA sequence: TGTGCCACCAAGGGTAGCGGGAGGGCCCTTCCCCTCTTT. The V and J genes are TRBV24-1 and TRBJ2-3, with 11 bases aligning to TRBD2. The CDR3, cysteine through phenylalanine, is 13 amino acids long. Kept here is only the CDR3 DNA, which spans 39 bases and is read in frame from base 1. Reading the germline V gene gives CDR1 KGHDR and CDR2 SFDVKD.